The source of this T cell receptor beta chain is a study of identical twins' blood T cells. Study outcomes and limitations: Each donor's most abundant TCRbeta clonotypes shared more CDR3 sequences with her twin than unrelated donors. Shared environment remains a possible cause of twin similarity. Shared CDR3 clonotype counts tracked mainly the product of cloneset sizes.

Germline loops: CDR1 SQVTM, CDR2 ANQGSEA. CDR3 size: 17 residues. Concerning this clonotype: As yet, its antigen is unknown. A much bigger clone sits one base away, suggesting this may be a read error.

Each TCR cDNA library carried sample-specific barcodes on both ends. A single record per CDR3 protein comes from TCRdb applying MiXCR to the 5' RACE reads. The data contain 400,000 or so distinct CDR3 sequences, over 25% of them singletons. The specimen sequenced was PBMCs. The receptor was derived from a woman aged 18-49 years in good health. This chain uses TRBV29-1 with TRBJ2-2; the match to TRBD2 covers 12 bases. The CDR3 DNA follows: TGCAGCGTTGAAGATCGACTAGCGGGAGAGAACACCGGGGAGCCGTTTTTT. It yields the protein CSVEDRLAGENTGEPFF.